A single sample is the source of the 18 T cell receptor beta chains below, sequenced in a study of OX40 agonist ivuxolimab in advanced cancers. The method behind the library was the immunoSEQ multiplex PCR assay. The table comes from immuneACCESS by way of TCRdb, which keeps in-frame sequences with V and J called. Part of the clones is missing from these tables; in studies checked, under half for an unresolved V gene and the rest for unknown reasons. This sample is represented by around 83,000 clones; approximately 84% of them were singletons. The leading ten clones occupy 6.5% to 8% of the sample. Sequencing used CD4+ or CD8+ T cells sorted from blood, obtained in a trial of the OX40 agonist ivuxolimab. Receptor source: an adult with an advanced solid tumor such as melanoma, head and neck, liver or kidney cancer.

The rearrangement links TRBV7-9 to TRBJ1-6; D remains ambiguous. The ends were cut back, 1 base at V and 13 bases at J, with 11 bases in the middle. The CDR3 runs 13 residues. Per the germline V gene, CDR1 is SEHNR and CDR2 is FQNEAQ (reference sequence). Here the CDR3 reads CASSLVNGSPLHF. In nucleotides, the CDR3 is TGTGCCAGCAGCTTAGTTAATGGCTCTCCCCTCCACTTT.

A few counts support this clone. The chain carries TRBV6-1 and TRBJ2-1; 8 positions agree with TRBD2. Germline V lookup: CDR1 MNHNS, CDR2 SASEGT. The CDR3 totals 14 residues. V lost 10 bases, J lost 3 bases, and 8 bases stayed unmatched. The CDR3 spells CATQGRGVYNEQFF. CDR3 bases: TGTGCCACCCAGGGGCGGGGGGTCTACAATGAGCAGTTCTTC.

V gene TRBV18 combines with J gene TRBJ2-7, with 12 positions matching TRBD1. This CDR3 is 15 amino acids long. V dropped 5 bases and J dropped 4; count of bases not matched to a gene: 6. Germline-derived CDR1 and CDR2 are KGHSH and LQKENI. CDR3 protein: CASSISGQGAYEQYF. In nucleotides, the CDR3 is TGTGCCAGCTCAATATCGGGACAGGGGGCTTACGAGCAGTACTTC. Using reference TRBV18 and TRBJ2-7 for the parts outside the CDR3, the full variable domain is NAGVMQNPRHLVRRRGQEARLRCSPMKGHSHVYWYRQLPEEGLKFMVYLQKENIIDESGMPKERFSAEFPKEGPSILRIQQVVRGDSAAYFCASSISGQGAYEQYFGPGTRLTVT.

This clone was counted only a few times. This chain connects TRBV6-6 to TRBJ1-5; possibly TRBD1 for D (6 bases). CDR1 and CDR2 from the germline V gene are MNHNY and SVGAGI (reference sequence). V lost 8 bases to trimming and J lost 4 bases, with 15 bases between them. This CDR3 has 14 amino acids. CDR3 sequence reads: CASETAQGNQPQHF. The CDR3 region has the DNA TGTGCCAGCGAGACGGCACAGGGAAATCAGCCCCAGCATTTT.

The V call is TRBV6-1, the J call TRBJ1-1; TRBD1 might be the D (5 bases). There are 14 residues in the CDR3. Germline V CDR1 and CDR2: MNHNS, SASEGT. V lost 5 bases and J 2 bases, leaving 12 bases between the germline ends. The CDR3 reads CASSLNQGNTEAFF. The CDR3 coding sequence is TGTGCCAGCAGTCTCAATCAGGGCAACACTGAAGCTTTCTTT.

The CDR3 protein is CASSYTELAGAYEQYF. The CDR3 region has the DNA TGTGCCAGCAGTTACACGGAACTAGCGGGAGCGTACGAGCAGTACTTC. The chain employs TRBV6-5 and TRBJ2-7; 11 nucleotides align to TRBD2. Looked up from germline, CDR1 is MNHEY and CDR2 is SVGAGI. Trimming cost V 2 bases and J 4 bases; bases outside gene matches: 7. The CDR3 runs to 16 residues.

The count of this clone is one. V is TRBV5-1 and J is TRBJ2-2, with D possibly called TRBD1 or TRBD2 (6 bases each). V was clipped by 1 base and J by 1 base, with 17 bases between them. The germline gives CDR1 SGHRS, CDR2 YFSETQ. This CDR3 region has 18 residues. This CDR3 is CASSLYHRGQGNTGELFF. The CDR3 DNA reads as TGCGCCAGCAGCTTGTATCATCGGGGGCAGGGGAACACCGGGGAGCTGTTTTTT.

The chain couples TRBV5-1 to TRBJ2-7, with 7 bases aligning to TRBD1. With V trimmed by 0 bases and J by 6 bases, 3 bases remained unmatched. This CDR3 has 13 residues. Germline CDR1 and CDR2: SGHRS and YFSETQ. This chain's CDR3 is CASSLGQGPEQYF. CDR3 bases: TGCGCCAGCAGCTTGGGACAGGGACCCGAGCAGTACTTC.

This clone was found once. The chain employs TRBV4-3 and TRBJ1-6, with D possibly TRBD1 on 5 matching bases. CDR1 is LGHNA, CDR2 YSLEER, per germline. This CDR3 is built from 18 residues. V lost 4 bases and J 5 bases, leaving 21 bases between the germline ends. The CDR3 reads CASSRSWSGVGNNSPLHF. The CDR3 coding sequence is TGCGCCAGCAGCCGATCCTGGTCGGGGGTCGGCAATAATTCACCCCTCCACTTT.

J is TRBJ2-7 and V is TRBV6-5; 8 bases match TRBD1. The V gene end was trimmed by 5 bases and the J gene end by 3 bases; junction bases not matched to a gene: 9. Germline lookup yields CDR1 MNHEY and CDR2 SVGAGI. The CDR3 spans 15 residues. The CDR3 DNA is TGTGCCAGCAGTACCCGGACAGGGTGGGACTACGAGCAGTACTTC. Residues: CASSTRTGWDYEQYF.

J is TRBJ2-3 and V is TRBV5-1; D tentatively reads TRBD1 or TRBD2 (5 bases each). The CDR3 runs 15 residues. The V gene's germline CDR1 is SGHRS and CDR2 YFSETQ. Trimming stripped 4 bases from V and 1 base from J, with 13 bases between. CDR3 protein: CASSPGTLGTDTQYF. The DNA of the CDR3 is TGCGCCAGCAGCCCAGGGACGCTGGGCACAGATACGCAGTATTTT.

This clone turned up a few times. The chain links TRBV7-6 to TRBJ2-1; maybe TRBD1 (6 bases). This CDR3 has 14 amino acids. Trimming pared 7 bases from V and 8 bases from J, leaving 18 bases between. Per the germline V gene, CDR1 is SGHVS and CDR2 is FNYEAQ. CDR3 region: CASTHSQGTDEQFF. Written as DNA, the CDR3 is TGTGCCAGCACCCATTCACAGGGTACGGATGAGCAGTTCTTC.

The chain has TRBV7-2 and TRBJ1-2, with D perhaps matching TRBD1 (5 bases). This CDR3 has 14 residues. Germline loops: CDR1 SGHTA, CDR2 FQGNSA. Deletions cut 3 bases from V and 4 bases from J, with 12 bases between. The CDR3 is CASSLGRASYGYTF. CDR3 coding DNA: TGTGCCAGCAGCTTGGGCAGGGCGAGCTATGGCTACACCTTC. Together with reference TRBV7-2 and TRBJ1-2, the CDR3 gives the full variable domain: GAGVSQSPSNKVTEKGKDVELRCDPISGHTALYWYRQSLGQGLEFLIYFQGNSAPDKSGLPSDRFSAERTGGSVSTLTIQRTQQEDSAVYLCASSLGRASYGYTFGSGTRLTVV.

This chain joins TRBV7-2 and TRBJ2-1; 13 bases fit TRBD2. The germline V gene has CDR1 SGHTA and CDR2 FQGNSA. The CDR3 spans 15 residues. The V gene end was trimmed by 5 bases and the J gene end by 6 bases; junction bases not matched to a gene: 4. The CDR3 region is CASSRTSGGLNEQFF. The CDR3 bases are TGTGCCAGCAGCCGGACTAGCGGGGGCCTCAATGAGCAGTTCTTC.

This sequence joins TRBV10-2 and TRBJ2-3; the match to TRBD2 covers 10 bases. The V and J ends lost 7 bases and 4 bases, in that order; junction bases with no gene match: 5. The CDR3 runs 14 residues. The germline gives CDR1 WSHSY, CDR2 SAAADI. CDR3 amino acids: CASKPAGGSDTQYF. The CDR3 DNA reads TGCGCCAGCAAACCAGCGGGAGGGTCAGATACGCAGTATTTT.

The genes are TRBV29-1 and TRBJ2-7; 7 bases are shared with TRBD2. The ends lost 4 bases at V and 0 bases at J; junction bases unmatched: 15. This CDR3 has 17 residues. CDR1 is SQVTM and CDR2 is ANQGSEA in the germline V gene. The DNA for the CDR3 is TGCAGCGTTGTCTCTCGGGGGGTGAGCGGGCCCTCCTACGAGCAGTACTTC. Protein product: CSVVSRGVSGPSYEQYF.

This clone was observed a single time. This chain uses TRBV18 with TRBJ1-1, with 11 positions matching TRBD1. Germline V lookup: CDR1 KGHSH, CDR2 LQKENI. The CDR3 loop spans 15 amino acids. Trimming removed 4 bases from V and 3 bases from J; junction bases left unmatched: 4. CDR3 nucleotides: TGTGCCAGCTCACGGGGGACAGGGGGTCACACTGAAGCTTTCTTT. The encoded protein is CASSRGTGGHTEAFF.

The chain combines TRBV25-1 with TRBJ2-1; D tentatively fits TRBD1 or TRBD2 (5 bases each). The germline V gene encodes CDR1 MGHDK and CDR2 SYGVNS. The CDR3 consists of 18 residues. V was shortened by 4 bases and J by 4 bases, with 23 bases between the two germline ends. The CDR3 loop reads CASSAWGPSAPLYNEQFF. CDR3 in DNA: TGTGCCAGCAGTGCCTGGGGACCCTCGGCCCCCCTGTACAATGAGCAGTTCTTC.